This T cell receptor (beta chain) comes out of a study of preoperative IRX-2 immunotherapy in early breast cancer. With 1 base clipped from V and 0 bases from J, the junction kept 9 bases outside the gene matches. Germline CDR1 and CDR2: LNHNV and YYDKDF (reference sequence). The CDR3 consists of 18 residues. Treatment in this sample: preoperative locoregional IRX-2 cytokine immunotherapy. Patients received preoperative, locoregional IRX-2 cytokine immunotherapy in a phase Ib study. Generated by immunoSEQ multiplex PCR, the TCRdb table keeps only in-frame clones and is missing some. Among 35,000 to 45,000 clones listed, 60% to 85% were seen once.

The chain combines TRBV15 with TRBJ1-1, with 9 bases aligning to TRBD1. Material: tumor tissue, obtained after IRX-2 immunotherapy. The clonotype originates from a human donor with breast cancer. The CDR3 loop reads CATSRAYFGQGMNTEAFF. CDR3 DNA: TGTGCCACCAGCAGAGCTTATTTCGGACAGGGGATGAACACTGAAGCTTTCTTT.